Below are 21 T cell receptor beta chains sequenced from a single sample in a study of a mutant IDH1 vaccine in newly diagnosed glioma. Time point in this sample: week 11, during vaccination. One vaccine dose held 300 ug of mutant IDH1 20-mer peptide and came with topical imiquimod. Assay used: immunoSEQ multiplex PCR; TCRdb lists only in-frame clones, some missing. This sample has around 40,000 clones, with 84% found just once. These receptors have no known antigen. Sample: PBMCs, taken from a glioma patient whose treatment included an IDH1 peptide vaccine. Receptors were obtained from a man in his forties or fifties with glioma.

The gene calls are TRBV6-1 and TRBJ2-6; TRBD2 matches 7 bases. This CDR3 region has 14 residues. CDR1 MNHNS and CDR2 SASEGT come from the germline V gene. V shed 6 bases and J 11 bases; nucleotides not matched to a gene: 10. This CDR3 reads CASREDRRGDVLTF. CDR3 nucleotides: TGTGCCAGCAGAGAGGACCGCCGGGGGGACGTCCTGACTTTC.

J is TRBJ2-5 and V is TRBV5-1, with TRBD2 identical over 8 bases. Germline CDR1 and CDR2: SGHRS and YFSETQ. V was pared by 0 bases and J by 4 bases, with 5 bases of the junction left unmatched. CDR3 length: 15 amino acids. The CDR3 is CASSLAPGGPETQYF. In DNA, the CDR3 is TGCGCCAGCAGCTTGGCCCCGGGGGGGCCAGAGACCCAGTACTTC.

In its sample, this clone was seen a few times. The chain uses TRBV27 and TRBJ2-2, with D hard to call. This CDR3 has 12 residues. Germline V gives CDR1 MNHEY, CDR2 SMNVEV (reference sequence). V lost 5 bases and J lost 0, with 1 base in between. The CDR3 loop reads CASSANTGELFF. The CDR3, as DNA: TGTGCCAGCAGTGCGAACACCGGGGAGCTGTTTTTT.

The V gene is TRBV7-9, the J gene TRBJ2-7; the D is unclear. The CDR3 is 11 amino acids. V dropped 7 bases and J dropped 5 bases, with 9 bases sitting between them. Per germline, CDR1 SEHNR and CDR2 FQNEAQ (reference sequence). In nucleotides, the CDR3 is TGTGCCAGCACCAACACCCACGAGCAGTACTTC. Protein: CASTNTHEQYF.

This chain links TRBV4-2 with TRBJ2-3, with D unclear. There are 13 residues in the CDR3. Germline-derived CDR1 and CDR2 are LGHNA and YNFKEQ. V was pared by 0 bases and J by 6 bases, with 7 bases between. CDR3 protein: CASSQDLKDTQYF. The CDR3 DNA reads as TGTGCCAGCAGCCAAGATCTGAAGGATACGCAGTATTTT.

The genes are TRBV7-2 and TRBJ2-6; no clear D gene. This CDR3 is built from 16 residues. V dropped 5 bases and J dropped 0 bases, with 11 bases sitting between them. Germline loops: CDR1 SGHTA, CDR2 FQGNSA. The CDR3 nucleotides are TGTGCCAGCAGCCTCGGGTCCGGCTCTGGGGCCAACGTCCTGACTTTC. It codes for CASSLGSGSGANVLTF.

The chain employs TRBV6-1 and TRBJ1-1; 8 nucleotides match TRBD1. Trimming cost V 6 bases and J 1 base; bases outside gene matches: 7. The CDR3 has 15 amino acids. Germline CDR1 reads MNHNS; CDR2 reads SASEGT. CDR3 region: CASRTGAVPNTEAFF. CDR3 in DNA: TGTGCCAGCAGGACAGGGGCCGTCCCGAACACTGAAGCTTTCTTT.

The rearrangement links TRBV2 to TRBJ2-7; 10 nucleotides agree with TRBD2. J lost 0 bases, V lost 3 bases, and 2 bases had no gene match. Per germline, CDR1 SNHLY and CDR2 FYNNEI. There are 15 residues in the CDR3. The CDR3 sequence: CASSEGLAISYEQYF. DNA for the CDR3: TGTGCCAGCAGTGAGGGACTAGCGATCTCCTACGAGCAGTACTTC.

The V call is TRBV19, the J call TRBJ1-2, with a weak D call TRBD1 (6 bases). Germline CDR1 and CDR2: LNHDA and SQIVND (reference sequence). Trimming took off 3 bases at V and 4 bases at J, with 18 bases between the two ends. The CDR3 loop spans 16 amino acids. In DNA form, the CDR3 reads TGTGCCAGTAGTATCCCCTCCCCCAGGGGCGGCTATGGCTACACCTTC. This translates into CASSIPSPRGGYGYTF.

The chain carries TRBV5-5 and TRBJ1-4, with D possibly being TRBD1 (5 bases). Trimming cost V 4 bases and J 5 bases, with 12 bases left between them. CDR3 length equals 14 residues. Germline V gene data show CDR1 as SGHKS and CDR2 as YYEKEE (reference sequence). The CDR3 DNA is TGTGCCAGCAGCATATGGACAATAAATGAAAAACTGTTTTTT. Protein: CASSIWTINEKLFF.

The chain uses TRBV5-6 and TRBJ2-7, with D unclear. The CDR3 is 14 residues long. Germline-derived CDR1 and CDR2 are SGHDT and YYEEEE. V shed 7 bases and J shed 3 bases, with 17 bases lying between them. As DNA, the CDR3 is TGTGCCAGCCGAGGTACTCCTGGGGACTACGAGCAGTACTTC. It translates to CASRGTPGDYEQYF.

The CDR3 spells CASSSYRGTYGYTF. Written as DNA, the CDR3 is TGTGCCAGCAGTTCGTACAGGGGCACCTATGGCTACACCTTC. The chain combines TRBV6-5 with TRBJ1-2; 7 nucleotides agree with TRBD1. Germline lookup yields CDR1 MNHEY and CDR2 SVGAGI. Trimming at V came to 4 bases and at J to 4 bases, leaving 6 bases not matched to a gene. This CDR3 region has 14 residues.

The chain uses TRBV10-3 and TRBJ1-3, with TRBD1 as a possible D gene (5 bases). This CDR3 contains 13 residues. In germline, CDR1 is ENHRY, CDR2 SYGVKD. Trimming cost V 8 bases and J 4 bases, with 12 bases left between them. The CDR3 loop is CAIGKGTGNTIYF. For the CDR3, the DNA is TGTGCCATCGGAAAGGGGACCGGAAACACCATATATTTT.

This chain uses TRBV27 with TRBJ2-2, with TRBD1 as a possible D gene (6 bases). V shed 5 bases and J shed 6 bases, with 13 bases lying between them. CDR1 MNHEY and CDR2 SMNVEV come from the germline V gene (reference sequence). The CDR3 is made up of 14 amino acids. The CDR3 DNA follows: TGTGCCAGCAGTACCCGACAGGAAGCCGGGGAGCTGTTTTTT. It encodes CASSTRQEAGELFF.

This clone was observed a single time. The V gene is TRBV7-2, the J gene TRBJ2-5; 9 nucleotides agree with TRBD2. This CDR3 spans 15 amino acids. V shed 4 bases and J 5 bases; nucleotides not matched to a gene: 8. Looked up from germline, CDR1 is SGHTA and CDR2 is FQGNSA. CDR3 DNA: TGTGCCAGCAGCTCTAGCGGGAACCCGGGGGAGACCCAGTACTTC. Translation: CASSSSGNPGETQYF.

The chain recombines TRBV6-1 with TRBJ1-2; D remains ambiguous. This CDR3 contains 11 residues. V was clipped by 2 bases and J by 5 bases, with 3 bases between them. Per the germline V gene, CDR1 is MNHNS and CDR2 is SASEGT. CDR3 sequence reads: CASSESYGYTF. The CDR3 nucleotides are TGTGCCAGCAGTGAATCTTATGGCTACACCTTC.

The chain couples TRBV6-6 to TRBJ1-2, with a tentative D call TRBD1 (6 bases). Germline-derived CDR1 and CDR2 are MNHNY and SVGAGI (reference sequence). This CDR3 is 13 amino acids long. V was pared by 7 bases and J by 8 bases, with 17 bases between. As DNA, the CDR3 is TGTGCCAGCACCTCAGACAGGACCCCGGGCTACACCTTC. Its translation is CASTSDRTPGYTF.

The chain uses TRBV5-1 and TRBJ2-7; TRBD2 agrees at 8 bases. This CDR3 is 15 amino acids long. Germline V CDR1 and CDR2: SGHRS, YFSETQ. V lost 4 bases, J lost 4 bases, and 10 bases stayed unmatched. CDR3 in DNA: TGCGCCAGCAGCCCCCGAGCGGGAGCCAGATACGAGCAGTACTTC. The encoded protein is CASSPRAGARYEQYF.

The chain couples TRBV9 to TRBJ2-7, with 7 nucleotides matching TRBD2. With V trimmed by 4 bases and J by 3 bases, 10 bases remained unmatched. Germline loops: CDR1 SGDLS, CDR2 YYNGEE. The CDR3 spans 15 residues. The DNA of the CDR3 is TGTGCCAGCAGCCCTCCTGGGACTATGCTCTACGAGCAGTACTTC. It encodes CASSPPGTMLYEQYF.

The V and J genes are TRBV27 and TRBJ2-4; no clear D gene. The CDR3 runs 13 residues. From germline, CDR1 is MNHEY and CDR2 SMNVEV (reference sequence). Trimming took 8 bases from V and 5 from J, leaving 13 bases between them. In nucleotides, the CDR3 is TGTGCCAGCTCAAGGACGGTCCAAAACATTCAGTACTTC. It encodes CASSRTVQNIQYF.

The V gene is TRBV14, the J gene TRBJ1-1, with 7 bases matching TRBD1. Germline CDR1 SGHDN, CDR2 FVKESK. The CDR3 contains 17 residues. With 0 bases clipped from V and 2 bases from J, the junction kept 9 bases outside the gene matches. The CDR3 DNA reads TGTGCCAGCAGCCAAGACACCCCGCAGGGGGACAACACTGAAGCTTTCTTT. Translation gives CASSQDTPQGDNTEAFF. Drawing the rest from reference TRBV14 and TRBJ1-1, the complete variable domain is EAGVTQFPSHSVIEKGQTVTLRCDPISGHDNLYWYRRVMGKEIKFLLHFVKESKQDESGMPNNRFLAERTGGTYSTLKVQPAELEDSGVYFCASSQDTPQGDNTEAFFGQGTRLTVV.